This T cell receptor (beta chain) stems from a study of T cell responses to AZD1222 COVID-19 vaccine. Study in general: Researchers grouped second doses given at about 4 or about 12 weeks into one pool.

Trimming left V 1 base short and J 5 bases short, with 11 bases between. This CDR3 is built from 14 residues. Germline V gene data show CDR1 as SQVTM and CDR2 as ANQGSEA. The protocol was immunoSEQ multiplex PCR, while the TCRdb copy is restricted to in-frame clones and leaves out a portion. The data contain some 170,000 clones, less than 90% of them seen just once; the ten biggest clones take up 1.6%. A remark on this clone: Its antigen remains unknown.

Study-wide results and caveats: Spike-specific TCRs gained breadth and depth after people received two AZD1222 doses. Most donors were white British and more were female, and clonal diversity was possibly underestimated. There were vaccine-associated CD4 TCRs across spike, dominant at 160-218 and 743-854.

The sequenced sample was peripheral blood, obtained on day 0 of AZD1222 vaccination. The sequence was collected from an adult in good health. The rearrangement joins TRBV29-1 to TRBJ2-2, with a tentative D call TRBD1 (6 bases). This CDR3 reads CSVEGGHGTGELFF. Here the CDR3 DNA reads TGCAGCGTTGAAGGGGGGCATGGAACCGGGGAGCTGTTTTTT.